Shown below are 23 T cell receptor beta chains from a single sample sequenced in a study of cytomegalovirus exposure and HLA in healthy donors. Primers for the PCR totalled 60 Vbeta and 13 Jbeta. Only in-frame clones appear in the TCRdb table, and some are missing; sequencing was by immunoSEQ multiplex PCR. Of 170,000 or so clones listed, roughly 75% are singletons. The sample was PBMCs. These receptors were taken from a man between 35 and 55 years old in good health and CMV-seronegative.

This clone is a singleton in its sample. This chain connects TRBV5-1 to TRBJ2-7, with 9 bases fitting TRBD1. V gave up 7 bases and J gave up 3 bases; unmatched junction bases: 5. The V gene's germline CDR1 is SGHRS and CDR2 YFSETQ. The CDR3 loop spans 13 amino acids. In nucleotides, the CDR3 is TGCGCCAGCCGACAGGGGGGATTCTACGAGCAGTACTTC. The encoded protein is CASRQGGFYEQYF.

V usage is TRBV13 and J usage is TRBJ1-4, with D tentatively TRBD1 (5 bases). This CDR3 region has 14 residues. The V gene's germline CDR1 is PRHDT and CDR2 FYEKMQ (reference sequence). Trimming took off 5 bases at V and 7 bases at J, with 14 bases between the two ends. The CDR3 DNA follows: TGTGCCAGCAGCCCAGCAAGGGGTGGTGAAAAACTGTTTTTT. Its translation is CASSPARGGEKLFF.

There are a few counts of this clone. V gene TRBV5-1 combines with J gene TRBJ1-1; D is perhaps TRBD1 (5 bases). Between the trimmed V and J ends, which lost 4 bases and 5 bases, there was a span of 15 bases. Germline loops: CDR1 SGHRS, CDR2 YFSETQ. This CDR3 spans 14 amino acids. For the CDR3, the DNA is TGCGCCAGCAGCGTCGGGGGAGGTACGACTGAAGCTTTCTTT. This translates into CASSVGGGTTEAFF.

The genes are TRBV19 and TRBJ1-5; possible D gene TRBD1, 5 bases. Looked up from germline, CDR1 is LNHDA and CDR2 is SQIVND (reference sequence). The CDR3 has 12 amino acids. Trimming shortened V by 9 bases and J by 1 base, and 7 bases separated the two germline ends. The CDR3: CASRQSNQPQHF. In nucleotides, the CDR3 is TGTGCCAGCAGACAGAGCAATCAGCCCCAGCATTTT.

The V and J genes are TRBV7-9 and TRBJ1-2; D not certain. Between the trimmed V and J ends, which lost 1 base and 6 bases, there was a span of 15 bases. The CDR3 consists of 15 residues. Germline assignment: CDR1 SEHNR and CDR2 FQNEAQ (reference sequence). This chain's CDR3 is CASSLEVGPWDGYTF. CDR3 bases: TGTGCCAGCAGCTTAGAGGTGGGCCCTTGGGATGGCTACACCTTC.

The chain recombines TRBV5-4 with TRBJ1-1; no firm D call. The CDR3 sequence is 12 residues long. Germline V gene sequence: CDR1 SGHNT, CDR2 YYREEE (reference sequence). V lost 0 bases and J lost 12, with 12 bases in between. Written as DNA, the CDR3 is TGTGCCAGCAGCTTGGCAGCGGGCGGTACTTTCTTT. Its protein is CASSLAAGGTFF. The full variable domain, completed using reference TRBV5-4 and TRBJ1-1, is ETGVTQSPTHLIKTRGQQVTLRCSSQSGHNTVSWYQQALGQGPQFIFQYYREEENGRGNFPPRFSGLQFPNYSSELNVNALELDDSALYLCASSLAAGGTFFGQGTRLTVV.

The V gene is TRBV27, the J gene TRBJ2-1; D is undetermined. Germline CDR1 is MNHEY and CDR2 is SMNVEV (reference sequence). Trimming cost V 5 bases and J 2 bases, with 10 bases left between them. This CDR3 spans 14 amino acids. DNA of the CDR3: TGTGCCAGCAGTGACCAAACTACCTACAATGAGCAGTTCTTC. Its translation is CASSDQTTYNEQFF.

The V and J genes are TRBV19 and TRBJ2-7, with a tentative D call TRBD1 (5 bases). V gave up 3 bases and J gave up 0 bases, with 18 bases separating them. Germline values: CDR1 LNHDA, CDR2 SQIVND (reference sequence). CDR3 length: 17 residues. The CDR3 nucleotides read TGTGCCAGTAGTATGGGCAGGGTTTCTTACGGCTCCTACGAGCAGTACTTC. Its protein is CASSMGRVSYGSYEQYF.

The chain is built from TRBV7-3 and TRBJ1-1; 10 nucleotides agree with TRBD1. Germline V gene lookup returns CDR1 SGHTA and CDR2 FQGTGA. This CDR3 contains 14 residues. V gave up 5 bases and J gave up 8 bases; unmatched junction bases: 8. In nucleotides, the CDR3 is TGTGCCAGCAGCCCGGGACAGGGGCTAAGGGAAGCTTTCTTT. This translates into CASSPGQGLREAFF.

The chain uses TRBV5-1 and TRBJ1-2, with 10 bases fitting TRBD1. V shed 5 bases, J shed 3 bases, and the junction held 7 bases outside the gene matches. CDR1 and CDR2 from the germline V gene are SGHRS and YFSETQ. The CDR3 is 15 residues long. The chain's CDR3 is CASRNGTGVYYGYTF. The CDR3 region has the DNA TGCGCCAGCAGAAACGGGACAGGGGTCTACTATGGCTACACCTTC.

This chain links TRBV5-1 with TRBJ2-6; a possible D gene is TRBD1 (6 bases). V dropped 5 bases and J dropped 0 bases, with 15 bases sitting between them. CDR3 size: 17 residues. The germline V gene has CDR1 SGHRS and CDR2 YFSETQ. The CDR3 protein is CASSRVTGISGANVLTF. DNA of the CDR3: TGCGCCAGCAGTCGGGTGACAGGTATCTCTGGGGCCAACGTCCTGACTTTC.

V gene TRBV14 combines with J gene TRBJ2-5; the D gene is possibly TRBD1 (5 bases). CDR1 and CDR2 from the germline V gene are SGHDN and FVKESK. V lost 1 base and J lost 7, with 13 bases in between. The CDR3 consists of 14 residues. The CDR3 bases are TGTGCCAGCAGCCAAGCGGCAGGGCGGTGGACCCAGTACTTC. It specifies CASSQAAGRWTQYF.

This sequence joins TRBV7-9 and TRBJ2-7; 8 bases match TRBD2. Germline lookup yields CDR1 SEHNR and CDR2 FQNEAQ (reference sequence). The CDR3 loop spans 16 amino acids. Trimming cost V 5 bases and J 2 bases; bases outside gene matches: 11. CDR3 protein: CASSADLAGPTYEQYF. The DNA of the CDR3 is TGTGCCAGCAGCGCAGACCTAGCGGGCCCTACCTACGAGCAGTACTTC.

The chain has TRBV4-1 and TRBJ2-7; 7 nucleotides line up with TRBD2. This CDR3 is built from 17 residues. The junction had 12 bases not matched to a gene; V was cut back by 1 base and J by 3 bases. From germline, CDR1 is MGHRA and CDR2 YSYEKL. This CDR3 is CASSQGLGERGIYEQYF. CDR3 in DNA: TGCGCCAGCAGCCAAGGCTTAGGAGAGCGGGGTATCTACGAGCAGTACTTC.

The chain is built from TRBV27 and TRBJ2-1, with D possibly matching TRBD2 (6 bases). Deletions cut 4 bases from V and 8 bases from J, with 18 bases between. This CDR3 region has 15 residues. Germline V CDR1 and CDR2: MNHEY, SMNVEV (reference sequence). CDR3 residues: CASSYGVAGTDEQFF. The CDR3 DNA sequence: TGTGCCAGCAGTTACGGGGTGGCGGGAACCGATGAGCAGTTCTTC.

The rearrangement joins TRBV7-9 to TRBJ2-7; the D is unclear. V shed 8 bases and J shed 1 base, with 15 bases lying between them. Germline CDR1 SEHNR, CDR2 FQNEAQ (reference sequence). The CDR3 has 14 residues. The CDR3 reads CASEFLGTSYEQYF. In DNA, the CDR3 is TGTGCCAGCGAATTCCTAGGAACTTCCTACGAGCAGTACTTC.

This clone has just one count. The CDR3 reads CASRGAGGMRGNTIYF. CDR3 nucleotides: TGCGCCAGCAGGGGCGCAGGGGGCATGAGGGGAAACACCATATATTTT. The rearrangement links TRBV10-2 to TRBJ1-3; TRBD1 agrees at 8 bases. The CDR3 extends over 16 amino acids. CDR1 and CDR2 from the germline V gene are WSHSY and SAAADI. The junction had 11 bases not matched to a gene; V was cut back by 6 bases and J by 4 bases.

The chain has TRBV5-6 and TRBJ2-1, with D perhaps TRBD2 (5 bases). The CDR3 is 15 amino acids. The V gene lost 4 bases and the J gene lost 3 bases, with 14 bases spanning the gap. The germline gives CDR1 SGHDT, CDR2 YYEEEE. The CDR3 loop is CASSPGPEGYNEQFF. CDR3 coding DNA: TGTGCCAGCAGCCCAGGACCCGAGGGCTACAATGAGCAGTTCTTC. Combining the CDR3 with reference TRBV5-6 and TRBJ2-1 gives the whole variable domain DAGVTQSPTHLIKTRGQQVTLRCSPKSGHDTVSWYQQALGQGPQFIFQYYEEEERQRGNFPDRFSGHQFPNYSSELNVNALLLGDSALYLCASSPGPEGYNEQFFGPGTRLTVL.

The gene calls are TRBV30 and TRBJ2-3, with D uncertain. Germline CDR1 and CDR2: GTSNPN and SVGIG (reference sequence). The CDR3 loop spans 14 amino acids. Trimming left V 0 bases short and J 5 bases short, with 12 bases between. The CDR3 loop is CAWSVLVGGDTQYF. Here the CDR3 DNA reads TGTGCCTGGAGTGTACTGGTTGGTGGAGATACGCAGTATTTT. The full variable domain, its missing parts supplied by reference TRBV30 and TRBJ2-3, is SQTIHQWPATLVQPVGSPLSLECTVEGTSNPNLYWYRQAAGRGLQLLFYSVGIGQISSEVPQNLSASRPQDRQFILSSKKLLLSDSGFYLCAWSVLVGGDTQYFGPGTRLTVL.

The rearrangement links TRBV9 to TRBJ2-3; 8 bases agree with TRBD2. Germline V gene lookup returns CDR1 SGDLS and CDR2 YYNGEE. V shed 0 bases and J 5 bases; nucleotides not matched to a gene: 8. The CDR3 is made up of 16 amino acids. This CDR3 reads CASSVDGGGRGDTQYF. The CDR3 nucleotides are TGTGCCAGCAGCGTAGACGGGGGGGGCCGGGGAGATACGCAGTATTTT.

The CDR3 DNA sequence: TGTGCCAGCAGCTCGCACAGGGTACCTAATGAAAAACTGTTTTTT. Its translation: CASSSHRVPNEKLFF. V usage is TRBV5-6 and J usage is TRBJ1-4; the D gene is possibly TRBD1 (6 bases). From germline, CDR1 is SGHDT and CDR2 YYEEEE. There are 15 residues in the CDR3. V shed 3 bases and J shed 3 bases, with 12 bases lying between them.

The genes are TRBV28 and TRBJ1-1, with 11 nucleotides matching TRBD1. V shed 4 bases and J 6 bases; nucleotides not matched to a gene: 7. The length of the CDR3 is 15 residues. The germline V gene has CDR1 MDHEN and CDR2 SYDVKM. The CDR3 is CASSSGGTGGSEAFF. CDR3 nucleotides: TGTGCCAGCAGTTCTGGAGGGACAGGGGGGTCTGAAGCTTTCTTT.

The chain uses TRBV27 and TRBJ1-2; 10 bases align to TRBD1. CDR1 and CDR2 (germline): MNHEY, SMNVEV (reference sequence). This CDR3 has 14 amino acids. Losses at the gene ends were 5 bases for V and 7 bases for J; bases not matched to a gene: 7. CDR3 in DNA: TGTGCCAGCAGTAGGGGACAGGGGCTAGCTGGCTACACCTTC. This encodes CASSRGQGLAGYTF.